The source of this T cell receptor (beta chain) is a study of T cell responses to AZD1222 COVID-19 vaccine. The CDR3 totals 12 residues. Germline V gene sequence: CDR1 SEHNR, CDR2 FQNEAQ (reference sequence). V was trimmed by 8 bases and J by 3 bases, leaving 10 bases between them. Study-wide results and limits: Donors were chiefly white British, with a greater number of females, and clonal diversity was perhaps underestimated. Spike regions recognized by vaccine-associated CD4 TCRs spanned the protein, led by 160-218 and 743-854. Within unmutated variant regions lay the reported targets of nearly half of spike-specific TCRs.

This clone occurred once. The antigen is undetermined. Clones were read by immunoSEQ multiplex PCR, and TCRdb kept only the in-frame ones, dropping some. The sample has 160,000 or so clones; 70% to 90% are singletons. The chain combines TRBV7-9 with TRBJ1-1; the D gene is possibly TRBD1 (5 bases). This TCR derives from an adult who had recovered from COVID-19. Sequenced material: peripheral blood, taken after recovery from COVID-19. This chain's CDR3 is CASLQGDTEAFF. In DNA, the CDR3 is TGTGCCAGCTTGCAGGGTGACACTGAAGCTTTCTTT.